One and the same sample provided the 9 T cell receptor beta chains below, sequenced in a study of blood T cell repertoires in COVID-19. Produced via immunoSEQ multiplex PCR; TCRdb's table is partial and in-frame only. Altogether roughly 55,000 clones are present, around four fifths being singletons, with the ten largest covering approximately 12%. The sequencing sample was made of peripheral blood. The receptors shown here come from a man aged 80 or over with acute or convalescent COVID-19.

V and J are TRBV11-3 and TRBJ2-5; 11 bases align to TRBD1. V dropped 5 bases and J dropped 5; count of bases not matched to a gene: 7. The germline gives CDR1 SGHNT, CDR2 YENEEA. This CDR3 contains 15 residues. This CDR3 reads CASSPGQGERETQYF. The CDR3 DNA sequence: TGTGCCAGCAGCCCGGGACAGGGGGAAAGGGAGACCCAGTACTTC.

The chain carries TRBV7-2 and TRBJ2-3; perhaps TRBD1 as D (6 bases). Germline loops: CDR1 SGHTA, CDR2 FQGNSA. The CDR3 sequence is 12 residues long. Deletions cut 8 bases from V and 3 bases from J, with 9 bases between. CDR3 loop: CASGRGTDTQYF. The DNA for the CDR3 is TGTGCCAGCGGTAGGGGGACAGATACGCAGTATTTT.

By share, this clone ranks as medium-sized. The chain links TRBV7-9 to TRBJ1-4; 9 bases agree with TRBD1. The CDR3 length is 18 residues. Per germline, CDR1 SEHNR and CDR2 FQNEAQ (reference sequence). Losses at the gene ends were 5 bases for V and 7 bases for J; bases not matched to a gene: 17. The CDR3 DNA reads TGTGCCAGCAGCCTCCTGTCCCGGGACAGGGATCGGATTGAAAAACTGTTTTTT. This encodes CASSLLSRDRDRIEKLFF.

The chain links TRBV6-1 to TRBJ1-5, with 8 positions matching TRBD1. V was clipped by 4 bases and J by 1 base; unmatched bases: 12. Germline V gene lookup returns CDR1 MNHNS and CDR2 SASEGT. The CDR3 spans 18 residues. CDR3: CASSALLSGGGSNQPQHF. In DNA, the CDR3 is TGTGCCAGCAGTGCCTTACTTTCAGGGGGCGGGAGCAATCAGCCCCAGCATTTT.

The chain uses TRBV25-1 and TRBJ2-3; 10 bases fit TRBD1. V dropped 10 bases and J dropped 1; count of bases not matched to a gene: 11. Germline values: CDR1 MGHDK, CDR2 SYGVNS. The length of the CDR3 is 16 residues. CDR3 residues: CATPKTGGPRTDTQYF. DNA for the CDR3: TGTGCCACCCCGAAGACAGGGGGCCCTCGCACAGATACGCAGTATTTT.

The rearrangement links TRBV4-2 to TRBJ2-5, with 10 nucleotides matching TRBD2. The CDR3 covers 15 residues. Germline CDR1 reads LGHNA; CDR2 reads YNFKEQ. The J segment lost 0 bases and the V segment lost 7 bases, leaving 5 bases of the junction unmatched. The CDR3 is CASTPSGSYQETQYF. The CDR3 DNA sequence: TGTGCCAGCACCCCTAGCGGGAGTTACCAAGAGACCCAGTACTTC.

This chain links TRBV6-4 with TRBJ2-1; TRBD2 agrees at 11 bases. V trimming: 6 bases; J trimming: 4 bases; junction bases outside the gene matches: 2. Germline V gene sequence: CDR1 MRHNA, CDR2 SNTAGT. The CDR3 runs to 14 residues. In DNA form, the CDR3 reads TGTGCCAGCAGCCGGACTAGCGGGTACAATGAGCAGTTCTTC. It yields the protein CASSRTSGYNEQFF.

Only a few counts were recorded for this clone. V usage is TRBV27 and J usage is TRBJ1-1; 8 nucleotides match TRBD1. Germline values: CDR1 MNHEY, CDR2 SMNVEV (reference sequence). The CDR3 is made up of 14 amino acids. Unmatched junction bases numbered 7, after V lost 5 bases and J lost 5 bases. CDR3 sequence (DNA): TGTGCCAGCAGTACAGACAGGGGAACAACTGAAGCTTTCTTT. Translating gives CASSTDRGTTEAFF.

The chain couples TRBV14 to TRBJ1-1; a weak D match, TRBD1 (5 bases). V was trimmed by 4 bases and J by 6 bases, leaving 12 bases between them. Germline V gene lookup returns CDR1 SGHDN and CDR2 FVKESK. The CDR3 runs to 13 residues. The CDR3 spells CASSLSGRAEAFF. CDR3 in DNA: TGTGCCAGCAGCCTGTCAGGGAGGGCTGAAGCTTTCTTT.